Listed below are T cell receptor beta chains from one sample, sequenced in a study of early T cells in non-severe SARS-CoV-2 infection. From the 5' RACE reads, TCRdb called clonotypes with MiXCR, one entry per CDR3 protein. Altogether 40,000 to 55,000 distinct CDR3 sequences are present, more than 9% being singletons, with the ten largest covering 15% to 20%. The sequenced material came from whole blood. The receptors shown here come from an adult who was a healthcare worker with PCR-confirmed SARS-CoV-2 infection or an uninfected control (not recorded which). Each CDR3 is given with its conserved first and last residue. Each record gives: J gene, V gene, CDR3 length, clone size, D gene, CDR3 DNA, CDR3 protein. The D gene is left open where the match is weak. Part of the rows lack a size; the others show once, few, many or a class for expanded clones.

TRBJ2-1,TRBV28,17,.,.,TGTGCCAGCAGTTTATTTAGCGGCACCCTCTCGGACAATGAGCAGTTCTTC,CASSLFSGTLSDNEQFF
TRBJ2-3,TRBV12-3/TRBV12-4,15,few,TRBD1,TGTGCCAGCAGTTCCGGGACAGCGCTAACAGATACGCAGTATTTT,CASSSGTALTDTQYF
TRBJ2-5,TRBV12-3/TRBV12-4,16,.,.,TGTGCCAGCAGTTCAATCCGTGGGGGGCGGCAAGAGACCCAGTACTTC,CASSSIRGGRQETQYF
TRBJ2-7,TRBV11-3,14,.,.,TGTGCCAGCAGCCCCCCCGGGAGACCCTACGAGCAGTACTTC,CASSPPGRPYEQYF
TRBJ2-5,TRBV14,12,many,.,TGTGCCAGCAGCCAAGGTCGAGAGACCCAGTACTTC,CASSQGRETQYF
TRBJ1-2,TRBV29-1,14,many,.,TGCAGCGTTGAAGCGGAGGGGCGCAACTATGGCTACACCTTC,CSVEAEGRNYGYTF
TRBJ1-4,TRBV18,14,few,.,TGTGCCAGCTCACGAACCGCAACTAATGAAAAACTGTTTTTT,CASSRTATNEKLFF
TRBJ2-7,TRBV28,15,.,TRBD1,TGTGCCAGCAGTTTTTCGGGACAGGGATTAAACGAGCAGTACTTC,CASSFSGQGLNEQYF
TRBJ2-1,TRBV20-1,15,many,TRBD2,TGCAGTGTCCCGGATAGCGGGAGATTAGAGAATGAGCAGTTCTTC,CSVPDSGRLENEQFF
TRBJ1-1,TRBV7-3,13,few,.,TGTGCCAGCAGCTCGCGGGGGGAAACTGAAGCTTTCTTT,CASSSRGETEAFF
TRBJ2-5,TRBV13,14,many,TRBD1,TGTGCCAGCAACCGAGGGACAGCACAAGAGACCCAGTACTTC,CASNRGTAQETQYF
TRBJ2-5,TRBV3-1,12,.,.,TGTGCCAGCAGCCAAGCATCAGAGACCCAGTACTTC,CASSQASETQYF